Listed below are T cell receptor beta chains from one sample, sequenced in a study of T cell responses to AZD1222 COVID-19 vaccine. Here immunoSEQ multiplex PCR was the method, and the copy in TCRdb shows in-frame clones only, minus some. The table includes over 100,000 clones, roughly 89% detected once. This sample comprised peripheral blood, obtained on day 0 of AZD1222 vaccination. Receptors originate from an adult in good health. Both conserved end residues are part of each CDR3. A D gene is named only where the DNA matches it firmly. Size values are once, few and many counts, or a class for expanded clones, and some rows have none.

cdr3_length: 16
d_call: -
j_call: TRBJ1-1
clone_size: once
v_call: TRBV4-1
cdr3_aa: CASSQDRSLANTEAFF
cdr3_nt: TGCGCCAGCAGCCAAGATCGCTCTTTGGCGAACACTGAAGCTTTCTTT

cdr3_length: 16
d_call: -
j_call: TRBJ1-1
clone_size: once
v_call: TRBV4-3
cdr3_aa: CASSQSAFIFNTEAFF
cdr3_nt: TGCGCCAGCAGCCAATCGGCGTTCATTTTCAACACTGAAGCTTTCTTT

cdr3_length: 14
d_call: TRBD1
j_call: TRBJ1-2
clone_size: -
v_call: TRBV6-5
cdr3_aa: CASSLDRVSYGYTF
cdr3_nt: TGTGCCAGCAGCTTGGACAGGGTCAGCTATGGCTACACCTTC

cdr3_length: 14
d_call: -
j_call: TRBJ1-1
clone_size: -
v_call: TRBV4-1
cdr3_aa: CASSQDGGFTEAFF
cdr3_nt: TGCGCCAGCAGCCAAGATGGAGGGTTTACTGAAGCTTTCTTT

cdr3_length: 10
d_call: -
j_call: TRBJ1-1
clone_size: -
v_call: TRBV29-1
cdr3_aa: CSGANTEAFF
cdr3_nt: TGCAGCGGTGCGAACACTGAAGCTTTCTTT

cdr3_length: 15
d_call: -
j_call: TRBJ1-6
clone_size: -
v_call: TRBV5-1
cdr3_aa: CASSLDVAGNSPLHF
cdr3_nt: TGCGCCAGCAGCTTGGACGTCGCAGGTAATTCACCCCTCCACTTT

cdr3_length: 14
d_call: -
j_call: TRBJ1-1
clone_size: -
v_call: TRBV4-3
cdr3_aa: CASSQVHQNTEAFF
cdr3_nt: TGCGCCAGCAGCCAAGTCCACCAGAACACTGAAGCTTTCTTT

cdr3_length: 15
d_call: TRBD1
j_call: TRBJ1-1
clone_size: once
v_call: TRBV10-3
cdr3_aa: CATVPGQGRNTEAFF
cdr3_nt: TGTGCCACTGTCCCGGGACAGGGTCGGAACACTGAAGCTTTCTTT

cdr3_length: 12
d_call: -
j_call: TRBJ1-4
clone_size: once
v_call: TRBV6-5
cdr3_aa: CASRSTNEKLFF
cdr3_nt: TGTGCCAGCAGATCAACTAATGAAAAACTGTTTTTT

cdr3_length: 14
d_call: -
j_call: TRBJ2-1
clone_size: -
v_call: TRBV5-8
cdr3_aa: CASSLLPARNEQFF
cdr3_nt: TGTGCCAGCAGCTTGCTTCCGGCCCGCAATGAGCAGTTCTTC

cdr3_length: 12
d_call: -
j_call: TRBJ1-1
clone_size: -
v_call: TRBV12-3/TRBV12-4
cdr3_aa: CASSLWGTEAFF
cdr3_nt: TGTGCCAGCAGTTTATGGGGCACTGAAGCTTTCTTT

cdr3_length: 13
d_call: -
j_call: TRBJ1-1
clone_size: -
v_call: TRBV25-1
cdr3_aa: CASSEWGNTEAFF
cdr3_nt: TGTGCCAGCAGTGAATGGGGGAACACTGAAGCTTTCTTT

cdr3_length: 13
d_call: -
j_call: TRBJ1-1
clone_size: -
v_call: TRBV2
cdr3_aa: CASSVIMNTEAFF
cdr3_nt: TGTGCCAGCAGTGTAATTATGAACACTGAAGCTTTCTTT

cdr3_length: 12
d_call: -
j_call: TRBJ1-1
clone_size: -
v_call: TRBV7-9
cdr3_aa: CASSTNSERAFF
cdr3_nt: TGTGCCAGCAGTACCAACTCGGAGCGAGCTTTCTTT

cdr3_length: 15
d_call: TRBD1
j_call: TRBJ2-7
clone_size: -
v_call: TRBV2
cdr3_aa: CASSGTGGALNEQYF
cdr3_nt: TGTGCCAGCAGCGGGACAGGGGGCGCATTAAACGAGCAGTACTTC

cdr3_length: 14
d_call: TRBD1
j_call: TRBJ1-5
clone_size: -
v_call: TRBV19
cdr3_aa: CASMGQGYRQPQHF
cdr3_nt: TGTGCCAGTATGGGACAGGGATATCGTCAGCCCCAGCATTTT

cdr3_length: 12
d_call: -
j_call: TRBJ1-3
clone_size: few
v_call: TRBV25-1
cdr3_aa: CASRRGLDTIYF
cdr3_nt: TGTGCCAGCAGGAGGGGGTTGGACACCATATATTTT

cdr3_length: 17
d_call: -
j_call: TRBJ1-1
clone_size: -
v_call: TRBV3-1/TRBV3-2
cdr3_aa: CASSRRPEDGTSTEAFF
cdr3_nt: TGTGCCAGCAGCCGCAGACCTGAAGACGGTACGAGTACTGAAGCTTTCTTT

cdr3_length: 12
d_call: -
j_call: TRBJ1-2
clone_size: -
v_call: TRBV12-3/TRBV12-4
cdr3_aa: CASSLSPYGYTF
cdr3_nt: TGTGCCAGCAGTTTAAGTCCCTATGGCTACACCTTC

cdr3_length: 13
d_call: -
j_call: TRBJ1-1
clone_size: -
v_call: TRBV18
cdr3_aa: CASSPINPGEAFF
cdr3_nt: TGTGCCAGCTCACCAATAAACCCTGGGGAAGCTTTCTTT

cdr3_length: 17
d_call: TRBD1
j_call: TRBJ1-4
clone_size: -
v_call: TRBV19
cdr3_aa: CASSAGQGYETGEKLFF
cdr3_nt: TGTGCCAGTAGTGCGGGACAGGGATACGAAACGGGAGAAAAACTGTTTTTT

cdr3_length: 12
d_call: TRBD2
j_call: TRBJ2-3
clone_size: -
v_call: TRBV2
cdr3_aa: CASSPGGTSEYF
cdr3_nt: TGTGCCAGCAGCCCGGGGGGGACTAGCGAGTATTTT

cdr3_length: 15
d_call: TRBD1
j_call: TRBJ1-4
clone_size: -
v_call: TRBV4-1
cdr3_aa: CASSLGQGPNEKLFF
cdr3_nt: TGCGCCAGCAGCCTCGGACAGGGGCCTAATGAAAAACTGTTTTTT

cdr3_length: 12
d_call: TRBD1
j_call: TRBJ1-4
clone_size: -
v_call: TRBV12-5
cdr3_aa: CASGLRGQGLFF
cdr3_nt: TGTGCTAGTGGTTTGAGGGGACAGGGGCTGTTTTTT

cdr3_length: 14
d_call: TRBD1
j_call: TRBJ2-7
clone_size: -
v_call: TRBV5-1
cdr3_aa: CASSVTGADGEQYF
cdr3_nt: TGCGCCAGCAGCGTGACAGGGGCCGACGGCGAGCAGTACTTC